Detailed here is one TCR beta chain. These data belong to a study of T-cell reconstitution after alpha-beta-depleted transplantation in children. The CDR3 sequence is 15 residues long. Germline lookup yields CDR1 SGHRS and CDR2 YFSETQ. The V end was cut by 5 bases, the J end by 5 bases, with 18 bases between. A library of TCRbeta sequences, prepared with unique molecular identifiers, was generated. MiXCR was run by TCRdb on the PCR reads, yielding one entry per CDR3 protein. The data show hundreds of thousands of distinct CDR3 sequences, around 17% seen once. The clonotype comes from a human donor who donated a stem cell graft to a child with acute myeloid leukemia. The specimen comprised PBMCs from the stem cell graft donor, sampled from the stem cell graft. This rearrangement joins TRBV5-1 to TRBJ2-3; D possibly corresponds to TRBD1 (6 bases). In DNA, the CDR3 is TGCGCCAGCAGTTATCTGCAGGGGTCGGGAGATACGCAGTATTTT. Residues: CASSYLQGSGDTQYF. The full variable domain, completed using reference TRBV5-1 and TRBJ2-3, is KAGVTQTPRYLIKTRGQQVTLSCSPISGHRSVSWYQQTPGQGLQFLFEYFSETQRNKGNFPGRFSGRQFSNSRSEMNVSTLELGDSALYLCASSYLQGSGDTQYFGPGTRLTVL.